Sequencing of this TCR beta chain was carried out in a study of cytomegalovirus exposure and HLA in healthy donors. PCR was performed using 60 Vbeta and 13 Jbeta primers. Measured with immunoSEQ multiplex PCR; TCRdb has only the in-frame clones, and not every one. The repertoire holds 100,000 to 150,000 clones, with roughly 18% as singletons. Remarks on this clone: The target antigen is unknown.

V lost 4 bases, J lost 6 bases, and 10 bases lay in between. The CDR3 runs 13 residues. Germline V gives CDR1 MNHNS, CDR2 SASEGT. Overall study results and limits: Across all donors, roughly uniform sequencing depth was an assumption of the presence/absence analyses. The study listed approximately 170 cytomegalovirus-associated TCR beta chains. Follow-up analysis found HLA locus-dependent TCR association rates, highest for DRB1 and lowest for HLA-C.

This receptor was identified in a female donor in good health and CMV-seropositive. The V gene is TRBV6-1, the J gene TRBJ2-1, with TRBD2 as a possible D gene (5 bases). The specimen sequenced was PBMCs. The chain's CDR3 is CASSARRSNEQFF. Written as DNA, the CDR3 is TGTGCCAGCAGTGCTAGGAGGTCCAATGAGCAGTTCTTC.